One sample yielded the 9 T cell receptor beta chains listed below, sequenced in a study of beta chain features in type 1 diabetes. The entirety of the isolated RNA underwent reverse transcription, so expressed TCRB transcripts were sequenced. Profiled with immunoSEQ multiplex PCR; TCRdb holds only in-frame clones, not every one. The sample consists of about 150,000 clones, approximately 10% of them appearing once. Study results and limitations: Moderate but significant shortening of TCRB CDR3s was recorded in all four CD4+ subsets from Type 1 diabetes patients.

For these TCRs, the target antigens are not known. The sample taken for sequencing was central memory CD4+ T cells from blood. The origin of the receptors is a man younger than 40 with type 1 diabetes.

The chain uses TRBV9 and TRBJ2-7; TRBD1 is a possible D gene (5 bases). The CDR3 is 15 amino acids. The V gene's germline CDR1 is SGDLS and CDR2 YYNGEE. Trimming stripped 4 bases from V and 0 bases from J, with 14 bases between. As DNA, the CDR3 is TGTGCCAGCAGCTCTCAGGGTCGCCCCTCCTACGAGCAGTACTTC. Encoded protein: CASSSQGRPSYEQYF.

The rearrangement uses TRBV29-1 and TRBJ2-3; TRBD2 might be the D (5 bases). The germline CDR1 and CDR2 sequences are SQVTM and ANQGSEA. The CDR3 sequence is 14 residues long. Trimming shortened V by 2 bases and J by 5 bases, and 14 bases separated the two germline ends. The CDR3 bases are TGCAGCGTTGAATTAGCGTCGCCGGGAGATACGCAGTATTTT. It translates to CSVELASPGDTQYF.

This clone was counted between two and nine times. The rearrangement joins TRBV5-1 to TRBJ2-5; tentatively, D is TRBD2 (5 bases). The CDR3 is 15 amino acids. V gave up 5 bases and J gave up 2 bases, with 16 bases separating them. CDR1 and CDR2 from the germline V gene are SGHRS and YFSETQ. The CDR3 reads CASSLNTGGQETQYF. The CDR3 coding sequence is TGCGCCAGCAGTCTCAATACGGGCGGGCAAGAGACCCAGTACTTC.

In this sample, this clone turned up a few times. The chain recombines TRBV4-3 with TRBJ1-1, with TRBD1 matching 11 bases. The length of the CDR3 is 14 residues. V trimming: 1 base; J trimming: 11 bases; junction bases outside the gene matches: 6. Per germline, CDR1 LGHNA and CDR2 YSLEER. The DNA for the CDR3 is TGCGCCAGCAGCCAAGTCGGACAGGGGGCTCTCGCTTTCTTT. Its translation is CASSQVGQGALAFF.

This clone has only a few counts. This chain joins TRBV6-1 and TRBJ1-1, with D unresolved. The CDR3 runs 14 residues. CDR1 and CDR2 from the germline V gene are MNHNS and SASEGT. V lost 0 bases, J lost 4 bases, and 9 bases lay in between. Here the CDR3 DNA reads TGTGCCAGCAGTGAAGCGAAATGGGCCACTGAAGCTTTCTTT. Translated: CASSEAKWATEAFF.

This clone came up a few times. The rearrangement uses TRBV4-3 and TRBJ2-7, with 11 bases lining up with TRBD2. With V trimmed by 3 bases and J by 2 bases, 21 bases remained unmatched. The CDR3 extends over 21 amino acids. Germline values: CDR1 LGHNA, CDR2 YSLEER. The CDR3 DNA reads as TGCGCCAGCAGCCATTTAAGTTCTGGGACAGGACAGACTAGCGGGACCTACGAGCAGTACTTC. Amino acids: CASSHLSSGTGQTSGTYEQYF.

This clone showed up just a few times. This chain joins TRBV21-1 and TRBJ2-1; the table calls TRBD1, which could not be checked here. TRBV21-1 constitutes a pseudogene. The CDR3 length is 14 residues. The CDR3 DNA reads TGTGCCAGCAGCAGACAGGGCTCCTACAATGAGCAGTTCTTC. Translating gives CASSRQGSYNEQFF.

This clone was recorded a few times. The rearrangement joins TRBV2 to TRBJ2-2; 7 bases align to TRBD2. With V trimmed by 5 bases and J by 1 base, 4 bases remained unmatched. Germline loops: CDR1 SNHLY, CDR2 FYNNEI. There are 15 residues in the CDR3. The CDR3 here is CASSYLAENTGELFF. CDR3 in DNA: TGTGCCAGCAGTTATCTAGCGGAGAACACCGGGGAGCTGTTTTTT.

The chain employs TRBV7-9 and TRBJ2-2; possible D gene TRBD2, 5 bases. Trimming stripped 6 bases from V and 7 bases from J, with 12 bases between. Germline assignment: CDR1 SEHNR and CDR2 FQNEAQ (reference sequence). This CDR3 contains 13 residues. The CDR3: CASRIGGVGELFF. CDR3 nucleotides: TGTGCCAGCAGGATTGGAGGTGTCGGGGAGCTGTTTTTT.